These T cell receptor beta chains were read from a single sample in a study of glioma-infiltrating T cells after dendritic cell vaccination. TCRdb's copy holds only in-frame clones and misses some; the assay was immunoSEQ multiplex PCR. The data contain around 67,000 clones, approximately 80% of them singletons. The sample here was blood, taken before dendritic cell vaccination. These receptors were obtained from a human donor with glioblastoma. Each CDR3 is given with its conserved first and last residue. Each record gives: clone size, V gene, D gene, J gene, CDR3 protein, CDR3 DNA. A D gene is named only where the DNA matches it firmly. Expanded clones are given a class, and other clones once, few, many or no size at all.

-	TRBV5-6	-	TRBJ1-2	CASSLMSQDYGYTF	TGTGCCAGCAGCTTGATGAGTCAGGACTATGGCTACACCTTC
-	TRBV10-3	-	TRBJ2-3	CASGRGDTQYF	TGTGCCTCAGGGCGGGGCGATACGCAGTATTTT
-	TRBV6-1	-	TRBJ2-7	CASSAGQVVLYEQYF	TGTGCCAGCAGTGCAGGGCAGGTGGTTCTATACGAGCAGTACTTC
-	TRBV6-5	-	TRBJ1-2	CASSRGPSQNYGYTF	TGTGCCAGCAGTCGAGGCCCCTCCCAAAACTATGGCTACACCTTC
-	TRBV27	-	TRBJ2-3	CASSSKPGHYTDTQYF	TGTGCCAGCAGTTCCAAACCGGGACACTACACAGATACGCAGTATTTT
-	TRBV11-2	TRBD2	TRBJ2-1	CASSTSGGVFRSYNEQFF	TGTGCCAGCAGTACTAGCGGGGGGGTGTTTCGCTCCTACAATGAGCAGTTCTTC
-	TRBV6-1	-	TRBJ1-5	CASSEERGLGPQHF	TGTGCCAGCAGTGAAGAAAGGGGCCTAGGGCCCCAGCATTTT
few	TRBV7-9	-	TRBJ1-6	CASSFSRGSPLHF	TGTGCCAGCAGCTTTTCCAGGGGCTCACCCCTCCACTTT
-	TRBV29-1	TRBD1	TRBJ1-1	CSVEGNRGPNAEAFF	TGCAGCGTTGAAGGTAACAGGGGCCCGAACGCTGAAGCTTTCTTT
-	TRBV6-5	TRBD2	TRBJ2-7	CATTNQRERLYEQYF	TGTGCCACCACCAACCAGCGGGAACGACTCTACGAGCAGTACTTC
-	TRBV6-1	TRBD1	TRBJ2-7	CASSETPLPGQVSYEQYF	TGTGCCAGCAGTGAAACCCCCCTTCCGGGACAGGTCTCCTACGAGCAGTACTTC
-	TRBV11-3	-	TRBJ2-2	CASSFSGDTGELFF	TGTGCCAGCAGCTTTAGCGGCGACACCGGGGAGCTGTTTTTT
medium-sized	TRBV15	-	TRBJ1-2	CATSRDSQGSYGYTF	TGTGCCACCAGCAGAGATTCACAGGGAAGCTATGGCTACACCTTC
-	TRBV6-1	-	TRBJ1-1	CASRTGQQAAEAFF	TGTGCCAGCAGGACCGGCCAACAGGCCGCTGAAGCTTTCTTT
-	TRBV4-1	TRBD2	TRBJ2-1	CASSPTTSGGAYNEQFF	TGCGCCAGCAGCCCAACGACTAGCGGGGGGGCCTACAATGAGCAGTTCTTC
-	TRBV7-6	TRBD1	TRBJ2-7	CASSLDDRGHYEQYF	TGTGCCAGCAGCTTAGACGACAGGGGTCACTACGAGCAGTACTTC
-	TRBV25-1	TRBD1	TRBJ2-7	CASSPGQVSYEQYF	TGTGCCAGCAGCCCGGGACAGGTTTCCTACGAGCAGTACTTC
-	TRBV5-6	-	TRBJ1-2	CASSLDREGPYGYTF	TGTGCCAGCAGCTTGGATCGGGAGGGGCCCTACGGCTACACCTTC
once	TRBV7-2	-	TRBJ1-1	CASSLVQGNTEAFF	TGTGCCAGCAGCTTAGTTCAGGGGAACACTGAAGCTTTCTTT
few	TRBV18	-	TRBJ1-1	CASSFTQGNTEAFF	TGTGCCAGCTCATTCACCCAGGGGAACACTGAAGCTTTCTTT
-	TRBV14	TRBD1	TRBJ2-4	CASSGNRGDIQYF	TGTGCCAGCAGCGGCAACAGGGGTGACATTCAGTACTTC
-	TRBV14	TRBD1	TRBJ1-3	CASSQDDRGLGNTIYF	TGTGCCAGCAGCCAAGACGACAGGGGACTTGGAAACACCATATATTTT
few	TRBV9	-	TRBJ2-5	CASSFRDTKQAETQYF	TGTGCCAGCAGCTTCCGGGACACCAAGCAGGCTGAGACCCAGTACTTC
few	TRBV4-1	TRBD1	TRBJ1-2	CASSHLQAYRGPTNGYTF	TGCGCCAGCAGCCACCTCCAAGCTTACAGGGGGCCAACGAATGGCTACACCTTC
-	TRBV14	TRBD1	TRBJ2-7	CASSQGTGVTYEQYF	TGTGCCAGCAGCCAAGGGACAGGGGTTACCTACGAGCAGTACTTC
once	TRBV5-1	-	TRBJ2-1	CASSLTGDSYNEQFF	TGCGCCAGCAGCTTAACAGGAGATTCCTACAATGAGCAGTTCTTC
-	TRBV7-6	TRBD1	TRBJ2-7	CASSLSGTDYEQYF	TGTGCCAGCAGCTTAAGTGGGACAGACTACGAGCAGTACTTC
-	TRBV15	-	TRBJ1-6	CATSGPGHWNSPLHF	TGTGCCACCAGCGGCCCGGGACACTGGAATTCACCCCTCCACTTT
once	TRBV10-3	-	TRBJ2-7	CANRDNQGEQYF	TGTGCCAACCGGGACAACCAGGGCGAGCAGTACTTC
-	TRBV19	TRBD1	TRBJ1-5	CASSYPGQGAKQPQHF	TGTGCCAGTAGCTATCCGGGACAGGGGGCCAAACAGCCCCAGCATTTT
few	TRBV7-9	TRBD1	TRBJ1-1	CASSPQGGETAEAFF	TGTGCCAGCAGCCCACAGGGGGGGGAGACGGCTGAAGCTTTCTTT
-	TRBV6-6	TRBD1	TRBJ1-4	CASSYRDRGHNEKLFF	TGTGCCAGCAGTTACAGGGACAGGGGCCATAATGAAAAACTGTTTTTT
-	TRBV18	-	TRBJ2-2	CASSLYGTRATGELFF	TGTGCCAGCTCACTTTACGGGACACGGGCCACCGGGGAGCTGTTTTTT
once	TRBV9	-	TRBJ1-1	CASSTSTGGDTEAFF	TGTGCCAGCAGCACCTCCACCGGGGGTGACACTGAAGCTTTCTTT
-	TRBV6-4	TRBD2	TRBJ2-2	CASSDGLEGSGELFF	TGTGCCAGCAGTGATGGACTAGAAGGTTCCGGGGAGCTGTTTTTT
-	TRBV7-8	TRBD1	TRBJ1-3	CASSLVGTGLSGNTIYF	TGTGCCAGCAGCTTGGTTGGGACAGGCCTCTCTGGAAACACCATATATTTT
-	TRBV7-2	TRBD1	TRBJ2-5	CASSLGDRVGETQYF	TGTGCCAGCAGCTTAGGGGACAGGGTTGGAGAGACCCAGTACTTC
-	TRBV19	-	TRBJ2-1	CASSKGDYFRDEQFF	TGTGCCAGTAGTAAGGGGGACTACTTTAGGGATGAGCAGTTCTTC
-	TRBV27	-	TRBJ1-4	CASSLEGSGVYEKLFF	TGTGCCAGCAGTTTAGAAGGTTCGGGGGTTTATGAAAAACTGTTTTTT
-	TRBV5-6	-	TRBJ2-6	CASSLGLYSGANVLTF	TGTGCCAGCAGCTTGGGTCTTTACTCTGGGGCCAACGTCCTGACTTTC
few	TRBV5-1	-	TRBJ2-3	CASSLGSIADTQYF	TGCGCCAGCAGCTTAGGTAGCATCGCAGATACGCAGTATTTT
-	TRBV5-4	TRBD1	TRBJ1-2	CASSLDRGSFYGYTF	TGTGCCAGCAGCTTGGACAGGGGATCATTCTATGGCTACACCTTC
-	TRBV7-3	TRBD2	TRBJ2-3	CASSTEPGGPPDTQYF	TGTGCCAGCAGCACGGAACCGGGAGGCCCCCCGGATACGCAGTATTTT
-	TRBV29-1	TRBD2	TRBJ2-3	CSVRSGGWTDTQYF	TGCAGCGTCCGAAGCGGGGGGTGGACAGATACGCAGTATTTT
-	TRBV4-1	TRBD2	TRBJ2-1	CASSQERSSGDYNEQFF	TGCGCCAGCAGCCAAGAAAGGTCTAGCGGGGACTACAATGAGCAGTTCTTC
few	TRBV18	-	TRBJ2-7	CASSPTPGHPGEQYF	TGTGCCAGCTCGCCGACACCGGGACACCCAGGGGAGCAGTACTTC
-	TRBV5-6	TRBD1	TRBJ2-7	CASSRQKGTETYEQYF	TGTGCCAGCAGCCGACAGAAAGGGACAGAAACCTACGAGCAGTACTTC
-	TRBV6-6	-	TRBJ1-1	CASSRLGERITIEAFF	TGTGCCAGCAGTCGCCTTGGAGAACGCATTACGATTGAAGCTTTCTTT